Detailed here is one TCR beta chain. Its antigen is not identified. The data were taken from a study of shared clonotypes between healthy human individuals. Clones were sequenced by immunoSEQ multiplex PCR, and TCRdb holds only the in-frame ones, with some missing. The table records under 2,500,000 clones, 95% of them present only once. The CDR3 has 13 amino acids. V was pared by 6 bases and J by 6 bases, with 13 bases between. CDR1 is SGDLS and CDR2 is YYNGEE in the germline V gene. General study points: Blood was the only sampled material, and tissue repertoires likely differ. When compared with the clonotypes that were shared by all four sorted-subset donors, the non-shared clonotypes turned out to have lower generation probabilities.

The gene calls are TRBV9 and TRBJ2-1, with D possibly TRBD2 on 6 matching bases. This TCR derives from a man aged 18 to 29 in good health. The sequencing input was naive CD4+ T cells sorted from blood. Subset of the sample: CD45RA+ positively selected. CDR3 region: CASTRWDSNEQFF. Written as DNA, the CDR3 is TGTGCCAGCACCCGCTGGGACTCCAATGAGCAGTTCTTC.